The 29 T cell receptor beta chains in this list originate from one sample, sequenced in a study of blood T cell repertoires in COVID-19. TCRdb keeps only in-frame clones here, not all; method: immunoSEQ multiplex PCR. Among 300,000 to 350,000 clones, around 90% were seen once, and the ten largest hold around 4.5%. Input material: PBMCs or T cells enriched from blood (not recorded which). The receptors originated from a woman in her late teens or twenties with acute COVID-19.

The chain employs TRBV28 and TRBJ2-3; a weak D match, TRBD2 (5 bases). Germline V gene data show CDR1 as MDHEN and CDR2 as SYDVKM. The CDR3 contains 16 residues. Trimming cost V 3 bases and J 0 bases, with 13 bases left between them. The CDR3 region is CASSLGRGGSTDTQYF. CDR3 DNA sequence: TGTGCCAGCAGTTTGGGCCGTGGCGGGAGCACAGATACGCAGTATTTT.

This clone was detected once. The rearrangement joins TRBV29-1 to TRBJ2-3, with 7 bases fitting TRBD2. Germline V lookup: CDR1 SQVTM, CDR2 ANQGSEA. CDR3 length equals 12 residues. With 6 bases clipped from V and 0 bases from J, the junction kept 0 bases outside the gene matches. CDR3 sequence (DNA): TGCAGCGTGGGGGGGAGCACAGATACGCAGTATTTT. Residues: CSVGGSTDTQYF.

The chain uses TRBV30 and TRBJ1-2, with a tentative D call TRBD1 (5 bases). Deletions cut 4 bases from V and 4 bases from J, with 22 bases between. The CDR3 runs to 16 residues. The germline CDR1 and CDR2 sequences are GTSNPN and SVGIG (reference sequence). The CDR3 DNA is TGTGCCTGGATCAAAAGGGGTATCTTGTTTGGCTATGGCTACACCTTC. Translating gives CAWIKRGILFGYGYTF.

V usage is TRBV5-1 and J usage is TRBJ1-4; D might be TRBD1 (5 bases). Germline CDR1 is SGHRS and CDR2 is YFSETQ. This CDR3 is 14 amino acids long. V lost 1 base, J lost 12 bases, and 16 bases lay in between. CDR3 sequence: CASSLTGNAEELFF. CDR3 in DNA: TGCGCCAGCAGCTTGACAGGAAACGCAGAGGAACTGTTTTTT.

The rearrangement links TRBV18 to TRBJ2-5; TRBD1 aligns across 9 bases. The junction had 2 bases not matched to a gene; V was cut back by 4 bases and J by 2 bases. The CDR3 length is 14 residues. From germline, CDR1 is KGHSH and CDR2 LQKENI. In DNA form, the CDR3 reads TGTGCCAGCTCACAGGGACAGGGACAAGAGACCCAGTACTTC. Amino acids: CASSQGQGQETQYF. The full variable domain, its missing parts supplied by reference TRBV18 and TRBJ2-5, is NAGVMQNPRHLVRRRGQEARLRCSPMKGHSHVYWYRQLPEEGLKFMVYLQKENIIDESGMPKERFSAEFPKEGPSILRIQQVVRGDSAAYFCASSQGQGQETQYFGPGTRLLVL.

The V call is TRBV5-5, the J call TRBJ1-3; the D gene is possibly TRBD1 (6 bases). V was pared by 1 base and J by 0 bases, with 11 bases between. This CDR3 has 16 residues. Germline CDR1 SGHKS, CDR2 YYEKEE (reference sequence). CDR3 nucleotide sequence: TGTGCCAGCAGCTTGAATGACAGGAACTCTGGAAACACCATATATTTT. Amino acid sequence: CASSLNDRNSGNTIYF.

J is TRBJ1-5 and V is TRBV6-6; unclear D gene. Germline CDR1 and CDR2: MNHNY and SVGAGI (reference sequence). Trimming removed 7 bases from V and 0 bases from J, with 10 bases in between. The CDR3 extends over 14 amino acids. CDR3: CASNPDYSNQPQHF. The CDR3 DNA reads TGTGCCAGCAATCCAGACTATAGCAATCAGCCCCAGCATTTT.

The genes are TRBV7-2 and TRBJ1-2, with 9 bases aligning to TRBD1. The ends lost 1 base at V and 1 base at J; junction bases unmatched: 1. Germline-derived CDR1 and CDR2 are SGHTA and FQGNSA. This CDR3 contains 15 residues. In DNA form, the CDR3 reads TGTGCCAGCAGCTTAGTGACAGGGGGTAACTATGGCTACACCTTC. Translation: CASSLVTGGNYGYTF.

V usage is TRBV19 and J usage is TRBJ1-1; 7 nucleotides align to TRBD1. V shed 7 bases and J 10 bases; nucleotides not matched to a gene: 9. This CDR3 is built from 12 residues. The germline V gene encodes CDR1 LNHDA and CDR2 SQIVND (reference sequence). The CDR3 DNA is TGTGCCAGTACCCCCGTAAGGGGGCGAGCTTTCTTT. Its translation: CASTPVRGRAFF. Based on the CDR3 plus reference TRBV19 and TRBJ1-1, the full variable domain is DGGITQSPKYLFRKEGQNVTLSCEQNLNHDAMYWYRQDPGQGLRLIYYSQIVNDFQKGDIAEGYSVSREKKESFPLTVTSAQKNPTAFYLCASTPVRGRAFFGQGTRLTVV.

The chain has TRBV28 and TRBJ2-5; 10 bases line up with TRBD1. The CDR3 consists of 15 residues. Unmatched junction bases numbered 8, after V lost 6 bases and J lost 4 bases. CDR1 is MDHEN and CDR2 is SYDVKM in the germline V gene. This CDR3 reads CASRRETGGAETQYF. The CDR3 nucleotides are TGTGCCAGCAGGCGGGAGACAGGGGGCGCAGAGACCCAGTACTTC.

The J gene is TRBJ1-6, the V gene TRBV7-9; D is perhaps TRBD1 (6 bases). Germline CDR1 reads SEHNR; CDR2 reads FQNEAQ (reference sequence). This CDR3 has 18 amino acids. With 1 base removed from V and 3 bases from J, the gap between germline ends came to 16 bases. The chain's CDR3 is CASSLDGSGTIYNSPLHF. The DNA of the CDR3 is TGTGCCAGCAGCTTAGATGGGTCAGGGACAATCTATAATTCACCCCTCCACTTT.

CDR3 DNA: TGTGCCAGCTCACCACCGAGGTCCGGTACGCCTTACAATGAGCAGTTCTTC. Its protein is CASSPPRSGTPYNEQFF. The chain employs TRBV18 and TRBJ2-1; D uncertain. The CDR3 sequence is 17 residues long. V lost 0 bases, J lost 4 bases, and 16 bases lay in between. The germline V gene encodes CDR1 KGHSH and CDR2 LQKENI.

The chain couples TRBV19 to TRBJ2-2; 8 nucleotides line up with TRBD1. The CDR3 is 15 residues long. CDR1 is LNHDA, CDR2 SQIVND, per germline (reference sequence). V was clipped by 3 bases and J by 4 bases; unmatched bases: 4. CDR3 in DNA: TGTGCCAGTAGTATGGTCAGGGGGCTCACCGGGGAGCTGTTTTTT. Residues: CASSMVRGLTGELFF.

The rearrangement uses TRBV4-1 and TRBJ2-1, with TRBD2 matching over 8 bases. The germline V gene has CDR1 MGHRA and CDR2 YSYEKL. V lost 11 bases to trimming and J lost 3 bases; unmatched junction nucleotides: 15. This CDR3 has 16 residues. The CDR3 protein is CASQQSGGPGYNEQFF. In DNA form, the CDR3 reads TGCGCCTCGCAGCAGTCGGGAGGGCCCGGCTACAATGAGCAGTTCTTC.

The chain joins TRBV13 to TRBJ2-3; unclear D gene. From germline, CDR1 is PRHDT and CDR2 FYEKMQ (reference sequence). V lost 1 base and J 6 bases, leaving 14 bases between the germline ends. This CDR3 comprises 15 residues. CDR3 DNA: TGTGCCAGCAGCTTAGTCGGCGGTACGGTGGATACGCAGTATTTT. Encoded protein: CASSLVGGTVDTQYF.

CDR3 coding DNA: TGTGCCAGCAGTTTCGAGGTGCAGCAGTTCTTC. Encoded protein: CASSFEVQQFF. The V and J genes are TRBV28 and TRBJ2-1; D uncertain. There are 11 residues in the CDR3. The germline V and J ends were trimmed by 3 bases and 11 bases, with 8 bases remaining between them. Germline V gene lookup returns CDR1 MDHEN and CDR2 SYDVKM.

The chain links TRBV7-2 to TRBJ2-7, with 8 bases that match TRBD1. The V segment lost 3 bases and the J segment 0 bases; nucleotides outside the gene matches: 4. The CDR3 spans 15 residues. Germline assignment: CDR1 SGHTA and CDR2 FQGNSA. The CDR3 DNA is TGTGCCAGCAGCTTGACAGGGGAGACCTCCTACGAGCAGTACTTC. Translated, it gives CASSLTGETSYEQYF.

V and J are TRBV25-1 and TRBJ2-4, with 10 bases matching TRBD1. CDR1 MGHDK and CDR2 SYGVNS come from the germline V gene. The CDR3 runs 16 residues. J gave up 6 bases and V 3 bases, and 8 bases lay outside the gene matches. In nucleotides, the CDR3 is TGTGCCAGCAGTGATGACCGACAGGGGGCCTTAAACATTCAGTACTTC. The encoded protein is CASSDDRQGALNIQYF.

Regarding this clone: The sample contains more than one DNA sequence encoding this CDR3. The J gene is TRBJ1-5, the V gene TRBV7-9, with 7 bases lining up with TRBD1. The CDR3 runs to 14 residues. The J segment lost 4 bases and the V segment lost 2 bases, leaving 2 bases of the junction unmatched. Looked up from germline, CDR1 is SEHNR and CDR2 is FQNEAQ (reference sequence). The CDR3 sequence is CASSLPGGNQPQHF. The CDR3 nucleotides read TGTGCCAGCAGCTTACCAGGGGGAAATCAGCCCCAGCATTTT.

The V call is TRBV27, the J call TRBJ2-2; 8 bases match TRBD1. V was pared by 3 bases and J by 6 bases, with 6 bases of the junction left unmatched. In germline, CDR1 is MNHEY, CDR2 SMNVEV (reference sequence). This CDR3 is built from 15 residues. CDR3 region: CASSFRDRLAGELFF. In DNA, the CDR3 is TGTGCCAGCAGTTTCCGGGACAGGTTGGCCGGGGAGCTGTTTTTT.

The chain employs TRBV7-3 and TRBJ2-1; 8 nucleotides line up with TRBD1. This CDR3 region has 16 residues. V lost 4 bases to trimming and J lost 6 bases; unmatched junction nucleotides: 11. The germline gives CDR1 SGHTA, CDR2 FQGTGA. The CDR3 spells CASSSNLQGARNEQFF. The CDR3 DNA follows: TGTGCCAGCAGCTCAAACCTTCAGGGGGCGCGCAATGAGCAGTTCTTC.

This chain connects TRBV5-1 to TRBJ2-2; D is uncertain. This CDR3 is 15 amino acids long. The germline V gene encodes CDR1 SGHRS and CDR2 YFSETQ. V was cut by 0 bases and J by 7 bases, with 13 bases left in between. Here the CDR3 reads CASSLGPVRGGELFF. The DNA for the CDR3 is TGCGCCAGCAGCTTGGGCCCAGTACGAGGCGGGGAGCTGTTTTTT.

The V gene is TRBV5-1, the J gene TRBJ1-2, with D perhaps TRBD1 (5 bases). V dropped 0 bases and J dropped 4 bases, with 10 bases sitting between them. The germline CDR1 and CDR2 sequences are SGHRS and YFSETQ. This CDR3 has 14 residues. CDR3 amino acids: CASSLAGGIYGYTF. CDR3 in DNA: TGCGCCAGCAGCTTGGCCGGGGGGATCTATGGCTACACCTTC.

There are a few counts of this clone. The CDR3 protein is CASSSRQGKAGNTIYF. The DNA of the CDR3 is TGTGCCAGCAGTTCCCGACAGGGGAAGGCAGGAAACACCATATATTTT. V gene TRBV27 combines with J gene TRBJ1-3, with 8 bases aligning to TRBD1. The V gene end was trimmed by 4 bases and the J gene end by 4 bases; junction bases not matched to a gene: 9. Germline V gives CDR1 MNHEY, CDR2 SMNVEV (reference sequence). CDR3 length equals 16 residues.

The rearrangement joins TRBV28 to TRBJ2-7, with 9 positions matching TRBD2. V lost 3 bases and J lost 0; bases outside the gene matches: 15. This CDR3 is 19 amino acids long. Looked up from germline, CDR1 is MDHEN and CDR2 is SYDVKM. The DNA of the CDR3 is TGTGCCAGCAGTTTTCACACTAGCGGGTGGAGAGATAGCTCCTACGAGCAGTACTTC. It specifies CASSFHTSGWRDSSYEQYF.

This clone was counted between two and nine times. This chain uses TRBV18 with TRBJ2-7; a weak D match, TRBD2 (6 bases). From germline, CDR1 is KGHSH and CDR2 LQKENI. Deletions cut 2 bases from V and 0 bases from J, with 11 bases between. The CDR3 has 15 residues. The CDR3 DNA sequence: TGTGCCAGCTCACCAGGGAGGCAAGCCTCCTACGAGCAGTACTTC. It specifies CASSPGRQASYEQYF. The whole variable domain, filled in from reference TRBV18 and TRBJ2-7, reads NAGVMQNPRHLVRRRGQEARLRCSPMKGHSHVYWYRQLPEEGLKFMVYLQKENIIDESGMPKERFSAEFPKEGPSILRIQQVVRGDSAAYFCASSPGRQASYEQYFGPGTRLTVT.

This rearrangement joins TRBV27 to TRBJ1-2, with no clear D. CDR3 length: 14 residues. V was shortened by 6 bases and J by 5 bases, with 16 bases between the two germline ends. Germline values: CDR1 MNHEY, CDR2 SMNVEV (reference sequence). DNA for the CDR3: TGTGCCAGCAGCGGAGGGAGGGAATGGTATGGCTACACCTTC. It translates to CASSGGREWYGYTF.

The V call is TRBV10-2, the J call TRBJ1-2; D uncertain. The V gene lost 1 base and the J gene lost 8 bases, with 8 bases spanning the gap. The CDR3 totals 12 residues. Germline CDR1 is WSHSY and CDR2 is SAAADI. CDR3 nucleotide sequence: TGCGCCAGCAGTGAGTGGGAGGGAGGCTACACCTTC. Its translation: CASSEWEGGYTF.

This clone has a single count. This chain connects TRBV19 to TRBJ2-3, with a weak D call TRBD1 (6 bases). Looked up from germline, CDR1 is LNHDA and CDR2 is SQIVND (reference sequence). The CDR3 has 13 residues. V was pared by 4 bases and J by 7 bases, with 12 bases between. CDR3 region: CASSTGQTHTQYF. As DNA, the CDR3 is TGTGCCAGTAGTACTGGACAGACTCATACGCAGTATTTT.